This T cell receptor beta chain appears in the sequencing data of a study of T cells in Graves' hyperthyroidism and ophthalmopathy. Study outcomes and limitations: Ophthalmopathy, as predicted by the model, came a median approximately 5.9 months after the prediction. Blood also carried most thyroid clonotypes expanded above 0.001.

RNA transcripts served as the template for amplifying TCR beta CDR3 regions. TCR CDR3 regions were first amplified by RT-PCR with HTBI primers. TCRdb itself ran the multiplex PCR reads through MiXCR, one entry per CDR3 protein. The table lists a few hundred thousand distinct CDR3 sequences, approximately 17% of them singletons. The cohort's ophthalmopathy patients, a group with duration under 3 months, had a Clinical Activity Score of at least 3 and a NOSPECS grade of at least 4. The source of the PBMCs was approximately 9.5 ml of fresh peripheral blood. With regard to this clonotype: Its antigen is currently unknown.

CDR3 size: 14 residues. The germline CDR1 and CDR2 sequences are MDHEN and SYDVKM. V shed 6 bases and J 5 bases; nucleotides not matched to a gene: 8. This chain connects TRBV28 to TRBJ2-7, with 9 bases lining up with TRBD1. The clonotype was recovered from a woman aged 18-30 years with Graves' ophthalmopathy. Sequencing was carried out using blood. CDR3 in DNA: TGTGCCAGCAGAGGCCTCGGACAGGGGCACGAGCAGTACTTC. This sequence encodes CASRGLGQGHEQYF.